This T cell receptor (beta chain) is drawn from a study of Ad26.COV2.S vaccination and SARS-CoV-2 variants. The V and J ends lost 4 bases and 3 bases respectively, with 16 bases between them. Germline values: CDR1 SQVTM, CDR2 ANQGSEA. The CDR3 consists of 14 residues. Some clones are missing from TCRdb's copy, which holds only in-frame ones; the method was immunoSEQ multiplex PCR. The sample holds hundreds of thousands of clones, 92% seen once. Treatment denoted: 15 to 20 received Ad26.COV2.S at low or high dose, single or two shots; roughly five received placebo; per-sample allocation not given. Samples came from day 63 after the first vaccine or placebo injection. The sample came from a Boston adult aged 18-55 years.

The chain is built from TRBV29-1 and TRBJ2-7; the D is unclear. This TCR was sampled from a person between 18 and 65 years old who received the Ad26.COV2.S COVID-19 vaccine or a placebo. The sequences come from peripheral blood, collected in a trial of Ad26.COV2.S vaccine versus placebo. The CDR3 nucleotides are TGCAGCGTTGCCCGACCAGGACGGAACTACGAGCAGTACTTC. It codes for CSVARPGRNYEQYF.